This T cell receptor beta chain originates from a study of post-analysis software for immune sequencing data. Every TCR beta cDNA library bore unique molecular identifiers. Each CDR3 protein gets one entry after TCRdb re-called the PCR reads with MiXCR. The sample records approximately 730,000 distinct CDR3 sequences, less than 35% being singletons. Study findings and constraints: TRBV5-6, TRBV5-1 and TRBV20-1 belonged to a set of roughly 5 TRBV segments that were more frequent in patients than controls.

Germline V gene sequence: CDR1 DFQATT, CDR2 SNEGSKA (reference sequence). CDR3 length equals 14 residues. Trimming shortened V by 6 bases and J by 3 bases, and 18 bases separated the two germline ends. A remark on this clonotype: Antigen unknown.

This chain joins TRBV20-1 and TRBJ2-7, with D possibly being TRBD1 (6 bases). Specimen: blood. The TCR sequence derives from a girl aged 10 to 17 with multiple sclerosis. The CDR3 DNA reads as TGCAGTGCGGGCTCACAGGGAAATCGCTACGAGCAGTACTTC. It encodes CSAGSQGNRYEQYF.